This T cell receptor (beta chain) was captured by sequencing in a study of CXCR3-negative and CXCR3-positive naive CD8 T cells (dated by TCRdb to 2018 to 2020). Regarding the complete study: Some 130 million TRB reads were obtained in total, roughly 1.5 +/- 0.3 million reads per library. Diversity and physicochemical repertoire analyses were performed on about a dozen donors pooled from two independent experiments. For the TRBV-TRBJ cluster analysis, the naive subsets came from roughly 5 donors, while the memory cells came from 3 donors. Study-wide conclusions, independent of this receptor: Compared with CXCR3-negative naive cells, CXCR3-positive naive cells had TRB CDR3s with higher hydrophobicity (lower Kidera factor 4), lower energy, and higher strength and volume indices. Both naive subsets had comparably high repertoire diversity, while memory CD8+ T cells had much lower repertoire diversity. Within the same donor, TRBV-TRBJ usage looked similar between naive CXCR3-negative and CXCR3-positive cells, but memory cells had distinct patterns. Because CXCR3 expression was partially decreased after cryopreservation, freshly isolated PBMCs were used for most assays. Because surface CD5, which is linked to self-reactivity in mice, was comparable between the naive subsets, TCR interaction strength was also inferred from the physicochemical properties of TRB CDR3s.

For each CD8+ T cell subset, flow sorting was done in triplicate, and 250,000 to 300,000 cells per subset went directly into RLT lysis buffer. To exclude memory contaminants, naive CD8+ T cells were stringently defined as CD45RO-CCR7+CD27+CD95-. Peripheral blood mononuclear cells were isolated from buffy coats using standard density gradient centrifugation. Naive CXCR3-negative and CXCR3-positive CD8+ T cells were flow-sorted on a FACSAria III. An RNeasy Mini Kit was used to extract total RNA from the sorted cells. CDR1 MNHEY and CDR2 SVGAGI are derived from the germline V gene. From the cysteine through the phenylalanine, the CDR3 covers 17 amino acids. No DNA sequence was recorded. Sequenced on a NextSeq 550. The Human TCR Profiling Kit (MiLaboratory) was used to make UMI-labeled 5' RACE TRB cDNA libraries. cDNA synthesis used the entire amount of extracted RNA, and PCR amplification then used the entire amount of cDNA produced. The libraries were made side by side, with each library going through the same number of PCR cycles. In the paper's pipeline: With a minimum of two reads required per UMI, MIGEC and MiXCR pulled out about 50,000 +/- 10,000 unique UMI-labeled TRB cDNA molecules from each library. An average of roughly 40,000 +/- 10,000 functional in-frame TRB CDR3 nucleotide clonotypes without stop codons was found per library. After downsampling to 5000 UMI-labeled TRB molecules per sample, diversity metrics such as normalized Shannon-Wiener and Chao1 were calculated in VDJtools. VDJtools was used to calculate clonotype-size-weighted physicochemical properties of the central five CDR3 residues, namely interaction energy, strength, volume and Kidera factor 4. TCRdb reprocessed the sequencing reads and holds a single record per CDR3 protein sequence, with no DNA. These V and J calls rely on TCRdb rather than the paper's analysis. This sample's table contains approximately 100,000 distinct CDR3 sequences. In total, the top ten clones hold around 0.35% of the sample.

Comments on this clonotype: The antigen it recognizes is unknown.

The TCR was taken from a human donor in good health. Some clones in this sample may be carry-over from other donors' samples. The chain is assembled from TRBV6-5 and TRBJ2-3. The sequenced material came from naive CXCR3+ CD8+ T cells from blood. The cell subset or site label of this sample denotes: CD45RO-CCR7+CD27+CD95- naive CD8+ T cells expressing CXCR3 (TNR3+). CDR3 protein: CASSYPRGESSTDTRYF.